The TCR beta chain described here comes from a study of blood T cells in healthy people across ages. The CDR3 covers 20 residues. Per germline, CDR1 SGHAT and CDR2 FQNNGV. Germline trimming cut 2 bases from V and 1 base from J; bases unmatched to any gene: 13. A sample-barcoded 5' primer and a J-beta primer mix were used in a second PCR of about 7 to 12 cycles. TCRdb itself ran the 5' RACE reads through MiXCR, one entry per CDR3 protein. The sample has 450,000 to 700,000 distinct CDR3 sequences; approximately 25% are singletons. The sample providers were healthy Caucasian people from Russia, aged roughly 6 to 95.

V is TRBV11-2 and J is TRBJ2-3; the match to TRBD2 covers 12 bases. This TCR was recovered from a woman in her seventies in good health. Sequenced material: blood. The CDR3 protein is CASSLKSLLAGGLGTDTQYF. CDR3 in DNA: TGTGCCAGCAGCTTAAAGAGTTTGCTAGCGGGGGGGCTTGGCACAGATACGCAGTATTTT.